Presented here are 31 T cell receptor beta chains from one specimen sequenced in a study of PD-1 blockade in classical Hodgkin lymphoma. Every single patient, without exception, relapsed after autologous stem cell transplantation, and brentuximab vedotin exposure varied. Here immunoSEQ multiplex PCR was the method, and the copy in TCRdb shows in-frame clones only, minus some. Here the sample spans roughly 7,000 clones, roughly 80% being singletons. The specimen comprised peripheral blood mononuclear cells (PBMCs), sampled at baseline. These receptors came from a human donor with classical Hodgkin lymphoma.

This clone was observed a few times. The chain joins TRBV6-1 to TRBJ2-1; D not certain. Trimming took off 4 bases at V and 5 bases at J, with 15 bases between the two ends. Germline V gene sequence: CDR1 MNHNS, CDR2 SASEGT. The CDR3 spans 15 residues. The chain's CDR3 is CASSVGLGMNNEQFF. The CDR3 DNA reads TGTGCCAGCAGTGTCGGCTTGGGGATGAACAATGAGCAGTTCTTC.

The rearrangement uses TRBV15 and TRBJ2-1; D is perhaps TRBD2 (5 bases). Between the trimmed V and J ends, which lost 0 bases and 9 bases, there was a span of 9 bases. This CDR3 is built from 13 residues. The germline gives CDR1 LNHNV, CDR2 YYDKDF (reference sequence). The CDR3 DNA reads as TGTGCCACCAGCAGAGATATGGGAGTTGAGCAGTTCTTC. Protein: CATSRDMGVEQFF.

This chain links TRBV5-4 with TRBJ1-4; no definite D call. This CDR3 has 16 amino acids. Trimming left V 4 bases short and J 7 bases short, with 20 bases between. CDR1 is SGHNT and CDR2 is YYREEE in the germline V gene (reference sequence). CDR3 protein: CASSKDRGSRAEKLFF. In DNA form, the CDR3 reads TGTGCCAGCAGCAAGGACCGTGGGAGCCGGGCTGAAAAACTGTTTTTT.

The chain recombines TRBV29-1 with TRBJ1-1; TRBD1 agrees at 9 bases. The CDR3 is 14 residues long. CDR1 and CDR2 from the germline V gene are SQVTM and ANQGSEA. V was pared by 7 bases and J by 0 bases, with 6 bases of the junction left unmatched. In nucleotides, the CDR3 is TGCAGCGGGGGACAGGGAATGATGAACACTGAAGCTTTCTTT. This encodes CSGGQGMMNTEAFF.

V and J are TRBV18 and TRBJ2-2; D gene uncertain. This CDR3 has 15 amino acids. The ends were cut back, 9 bases at V and 5 bases at J, with 19 bases in the middle. Germline-derived CDR1 and CDR2 are KGHSH and LQKENI. This CDR3 is CASPSGPSVTGELFF. CDR3 DNA sequence: TGTGCCAGTCCCTCCGGGCCCTCGGTAACCGGGGAGCTGTTTTTT.

The chain links TRBV7-8 to TRBJ1-5; possibly TRBD1 for D (6 bases). V was trimmed by 1 base and J by 2 bases, leaving 9 bases between them. Germline V CDR1 and CDR2: SGHVS, FQNEAQ. The CDR3 contains 15 residues. The CDR3 nucleotides read TGTGCCAGCAGCTTAGGAGACAGGCGCAATCAGCCCCAGCATTTT. Protein sequence: CASSLGDRRNQPQHF.

J is TRBJ2-1 and V is TRBV2; D gene unclear. The CDR3 contains 12 residues. CDR1 is SNHLY and CDR2 is FYNNEI in the germline V gene. Trimming removed 10 bases at V and 4 bases at J, with 11 bases between. CDR3 loop: CATRTDYNEQFF. In DNA form, the CDR3 reads TGTGCCACTAGGACCGATTACAATGAGCAGTTCTTC.

The CDR3 nucleotides read TGTGCCAGCAGGAACCCGCTAGCTACAACAAGTCGGGCCAACGTCCTGACTTTC. Translating it yields CASRNPLATTSRANVLTF. The genes are TRBV21-1 and TRBJ2-6; the D call TRBD2 from the table was never checked on the DNA. TRBV21-1 has pseudogene status. This CDR3 has 18 amino acids.

The chain couples TRBV12-5 to TRBJ2-5; TRBD2 matches 8 bases. The CDR3 is 14 amino acids. V gave up 8 bases and J gave up 4 bases; unmatched junction bases: 9. Looked up from germline, CDR1 is LGHNT and CDR2 is FRNRAP. The CDR3 sequence is CASSGGPASETQYF. The CDR3 bases are TGTGCTAGTTCGGGGGGGCCTGCCTCAGAGACCCAGTACTTC.

This rearrangement joins TRBV14 to TRBJ2-1; D may be TRBD1 (6 bases). V shed 1 base and J shed 0 bases, with 13 bases lying between them. The CDR3 totals 17 residues. Per germline, CDR1 SGHDN and CDR2 FVKESK. DNA for the CDR3: TGTGCCAGCAGCCAAGTGGGGGCCTTGAGCTCCTACAATGAGCAGTTCTTC. This codes for CASSQVGALSSYNEQFF.

This chain connects TRBV21-1 to TRBJ1-4. TRBV21-1 is a documented pseudogene. This CDR3 spans 15 amino acids. CDR3 sequence reads: CASSARWVLDEKLFF. CDR3 bases: TGTGCCAGCAGCGCTAGGTGGGTACTGGATGAAAAACTGTTTTTT.

A few counts support this clone. CDR3 coding DNA: TGTGCCAGCAGTTACGACGATCAGGGCGTATCCGGGGAGCTGTTTTTT. It encodes CASSYDDQGVSGELFF. V and J are TRBV27 and TRBJ2-2, with D perhaps matching TRBD1 (5 bases). The CDR3 consists of 16 residues. The germline CDR1 and CDR2 sequences are MNHEY and SMNVEV (reference sequence). V was shortened by 4 bases and J by 6 bases, with 18 bases between the two germline ends.

This clone was seen a single time. This chain connects TRBV14 to TRBJ1-4, with D maybe TRBD1 (6 bases). The CDR3 is 16 residues long. V was trimmed by 1 base and J by 7 bases, leaving 16 bases between them. Germline values: CDR1 SGHDN, CDR2 FVKESK. The CDR3 DNA is TGTGCCAGCAGCCAAGGGGCATCGGGGGGGCGTGAAAAACTGTTTTTT. This gives the protein CASSQGASGGREKLFF.

The V call is TRBV14, the J call TRBJ1-1; 9 nucleotides line up with TRBD1. Germline V gene lookup returns CDR1 SGHDN and CDR2 FVKESK. The CDR3 consists of 16 residues. V was clipped by 3 bases and J by 0 bases; unmatched bases: 5. As DNA, the CDR3 is TGTGCCAGCAGCCACGGGACAGGGCTTTTGAACACTGAAGCTTTCTTT. It specifies CASSHGTGLLNTEAFF. Full variable domain (rest looked up from reference TRBV14 and TRBJ1-1): EAGVTQFPSHSVIEKGQTVTLRCDPISGHDNLYWYRRVMGKEIKFLLHFVKESKQDESGMPNNRFLAERTGGTYSTLKVQPAELEDSGVYFCASSHGTGLLNTEAFFGQGTRLTVV.

The chain combines TRBV6-4 with TRBJ2-1; D unclear. V dropped 6 bases and J dropped 7 bases, with 16 bases sitting between them. The CDR3 has 14 amino acids. CDR1 MRHNA and CDR2 SNTAGT come from the germline V gene. The CDR3 DNA reads as TGTGCCAGCAGCCCTAAGGCAGAGGCAAATGAGCAGTTCTTC. This codes for CASSPKAEANEQFF.

This chain links TRBV28 with TRBJ1-2, with D possibly TRBD1 on 5 matching bases. Germline V gene sequence: CDR1 MDHEN, CDR2 SYDVKM. V shed 3 bases and J shed 8 bases, with 13 bases lying between them. The CDR3 length is 13 residues. Here the CDR3 DNA reads TGTGCCAGCAGTTTTACCAGGGCTGGGGGCTACACCTTC. It translates to CASSFTRAGGYTF.

This clone was seen only once. V and J are TRBV5-1 and TRBJ1-1; D is ambiguous. This CDR3 contains 16 residues. V lost 1 base and J 2 bases, leaving 15 bases between the germline ends. CDR1 is SGHRS, CDR2 YFSETQ, per germline. The DNA for the CDR3 is TGCGCCAGCAGCTTGAGGCAGACTTTTGCAAACACTGAAGCTTTCTTT. Translating gives CASSLRQTFANTEAFF.

V gene TRBV29-1 combines with J gene TRBJ2-7; TRBD1 agrees at 7 bases. Germline CDR1 reads SQVTM; CDR2 reads ANQGSEA. J was trimmed by 6 bases and V by 3 bases; bases with no gene match: 2. The CDR3 runs 11 residues. The CDR3 coding sequence is TGCAGCGTTGACCCAGGGGGCGAGCAGTACTTC. Encoded protein: CSVDPGGEQYF.

This sequence joins TRBV6-6 and TRBJ1-5, with D possibly being TRBD1 (6 bases). This CDR3 contains 16 residues. Trimming stripped 2 bases from V and 1 base from J, with 12 bases between. Germline V gene data show CDR1 as MNHNY and CDR2 as SVGAGI (reference sequence). The CDR3 is CASSYPPGQSNQPQHF. CDR3 coding DNA: TGTGCCAGCAGTTACCCCCCCGGACAGAGCAATCAGCCCCAGCATTTT.

J is TRBJ2-1 and V is TRBV27, with D possibly TRBD2 on 6 matching bases. This CDR3 has 12 residues. The V gene's germline CDR1 is MNHEY and CDR2 SMNVEV (reference sequence). The V end lost 5 bases, the J end lost 12 bases, and 14 bases lay between the germline ends. CDR3 amino acids: CASSLGGTGQFF. In DNA form, the CDR3 reads TGTGCCAGCAGTCTCGGGGGAACTGGGCAGTTCTTC.

This sequence joins TRBV5-6 and TRBJ2-5; 11 nucleotides align to TRBD2. This CDR3 has 18 amino acids. The V gene's germline CDR1 is SGHDT and CDR2 YYEEEE. V was clipped by 2 bases and J by 2 bases; unmatched bases: 11. CDR3 coding DNA: TGTGCCAGCAGCTTAGGTCGCACTAGCGGGGGAGGGCAAGAGACCCAGTACTTC. Encoded protein: CASSLGRTSGGGQETQYF. Together with reference TRBV5-6 and TRBJ2-5, the CDR3 gives the full variable domain: DAGVTQSPTHLIKTRGQQVTLRCSPKSGHDTVSWYQQALGQGPQFIFQYYEEEERQRGNFPDRFSGHQFPNYSSELNVNALLLGDSALYLCASSLGRTSGGGQETQYFGPGTRLLVL.

This chain connects TRBV5-6 to TRBJ2-7, with a possible D match to TRBD2 (6 bases). Trimming took off 2 bases at V and 5 bases at J, with 17 bases between the two ends. Germline CDR1 and CDR2: SGHDT and YYEEEE. CDR3 length equals 15 residues. The CDR3 protein is CASSFLVGGIHEQYF. CDR3 coding DNA: TGTGCCAGCAGCTTTCTTGTGGGGGGTATCCACGAGCAGTACTTC.

This chain joins TRBV19 and TRBJ2-3; 7 nucleotides match TRBD1. This CDR3 spans 14 amino acids. The V gene's germline CDR1 is LNHDA and CDR2 SQIVND (reference sequence). The junction had 4 bases not matched to a gene; V was cut back by 3 bases and J by 4 bases. CDR3 DNA sequence: TGTGCCAGTAGTATTAACAGGGGATCAGATACGCAGTATTTT. Translated, it gives CASSINRGSDTQYF.

J is TRBJ2-3 and V is TRBV29-1, with 11 bases that match TRBD1. The germline gives CDR1 SQVTM, CDR2 ANQGSEA. There are 14 residues in the CDR3. J was trimmed by 7 bases and V by 7 bases; bases with no gene match: 10. The CDR3 here is CSGGQGAPMHTQYF. CDR3 DNA: TGCAGCGGTGGACAGGGGGCTCCCATGCATACGCAGTATTTT.

The V call is TRBV19, the J call TRBJ2-2; TRBD2 matches at 12 bases. Germline lookup yields CDR1 LNHDA and CDR2 SQIVND (reference sequence). V dropped 7 bases and J dropped 1; count of bases not matched to a gene: 7. CDR3 size: 17 residues. CDR3 sequence: CASKLAGGKENTGELFF. As DNA, the CDR3 is TGTGCCAGTAAACTAGCGGGGGGCAAAGAGAACACCGGGGAGCTGTTTTTT.

The rearrangement uses TRBV15 and TRBJ2-7; D may be TRBD1 (6 bases). From germline, CDR1 is LNHNV and CDR2 YYDKDF (reference sequence). V shed 0 bases and J shed 1 base, with 10 bases lying between them. The CDR3 extends over 15 amino acids. In DNA form, the CDR3 reads TGTGCCACCAGCAGAGATAAGGGGGTGTCCTACGAGCAGTACTTC. It is translated as CATSRDKGVSYEQYF.

This clone was observed a few times. The gene calls are TRBV5-1 and TRBJ2-7, with a weak D call TRBD1 (6 bases). The V and J ends lost 3 bases and 2 bases respectively, with 15 bases between them. The CDR3 spans 15 residues. CDR1 and CDR2 (germline): SGHRS, YFSETQ. CDR3 nucleotides: TGCGCCAGCAGCTCCAGACTGACAGGCGCCTACGAGCAGTACTTC. Its translation is CASSSRLTGAYEQYF. Filled out from reference TRBV5-1 and TRBJ2-7, the complete variable domain reads KAGVTQTPRYLIKTRGQQVTLSCSPISGHRSVSWYQQTPGQGLQFLFEYFSETQRNKGNFPGRFSGRQFSNSRSEMNVSTLELGDSALYLCASSSRLTGAYEQYFGPGTRLTVT.

Note on this clone: The sample contains more than one DNA sequence encoding this CDR3. The chain joins TRBV6-1 to TRBJ1-2; tentatively, D is TRBD1 (5 bases). The CDR3 loop spans 15 amino acids. Germline-derived CDR1 and CDR2 are MNHNS and SASEGT. V lost 4 bases and J 4 bases, leaving 16 bases between the germline ends. The CDR3 DNA is TGTGCCAGCAGTGCGACGGGGGGGAACGTCTATGGCTACACCTTC. It translates to CASSATGGNVYGYTF.

This chain uses TRBV6-4 with TRBJ2-7; D is undetermined. Germline values: CDR1 MRHNA, CDR2 SNTAGT. There are 10 residues in the CDR3. The V and J ends lost 6 bases and 3 bases respectively, with 3 bases between them. CDR3 nucleotide sequence: TGTGCCAGCAGAAACTACGAGCAGTACTTC. It encodes CASRNYEQYF.

The chain couples TRBV14 to TRBJ1-1; no clear D. Germline V gives CDR1 SGHDN, CDR2 FVKESK. Between the trimmed V and J ends, which lost 0 bases and 0 bases, there was a span of 8 bases. The length of the CDR3 is 15 residues. The CDR3 DNA reads TGTGCCAGCAGCCAAGACAGCCTAATGAACACTGAAGCTTTCTTT. Residues: CASSQDSLMNTEAFF. The full variable domain, in which reference TRBV14 and TRBJ1-1 provide the parts outside the CDR3, is EAGVTQFPSHSVIEKGQTVTLRCDPISGHDNLYWYRRVMGKEIKFLLHFVKESKQDESGMPNNRFLAERTGGTYSTLKVQPAELEDSGVYFCASSQDSLMNTEAFFGQGTRLTVV.

This clone appeared a single time. The chain employs TRBV11-2 and TRBJ2-5; 7 nucleotides match TRBD2. Germline CDR1 and CDR2: SGHAT and FQNNGV. This CDR3 contains 15 residues. V shed 0 bases and J 4 bases; nucleotides not matched to a gene: 5. The CDR3 loop is CASSLDLAVAETQYF. The CDR3, as DNA: TGTGCCAGCAGCTTAGACCTAGCGGTAGCAGAGACCCAGTACTTC.